The TCR beta chain described here comes from a study of Ad26.COV2.S vaccination and SARS-CoV-2 variants. Treatment given: about 20 received Ad26.COV2.S at low or high dose, single or two shots; roughly five received placebo; per-sample allocation not given. Specimens were obtained on day 63 following the first vaccine or placebo injection. Trimming pared 3 bases from V and 5 bases from J, leaving 10 bases between. The length of the CDR3 is 13 residues. Assay used: immunoSEQ multiplex PCR; TCRdb lists only in-frame clones, some missing. The sample shows roughly 300,000 clones, about 88% of them seen only once.

The sequence was collected from a person between 18 and 59 years old who received the Ad26.COV2.S COVID-19 vaccine or a placebo. The chain combines TRBV12-3 or TRBV12-4 with TRBJ2-5; D possibly corresponds to TRBD2 (5 bases). Sequencing was performed on peripheral blood, taken in a trial of Ad26.COV2.S vaccine versus placebo. The CDR3, as DNA: TGTGCCAGCAGTTTTTCGGGGTTTGAGACCCAGTACTTC. This gives the protein CASSFSGFETQYF.